The present T cell receptor (beta chain) was sequenced within a study of human T cells and chemical hapten exposure. The wider study: For sensitization, 2% DPC was applied to an approximately 2 cm by approximately 2 cm patch of upper inner arm skin. Overall study results and limits: TCRs above 1 in 1000 frequency did not change with DPC sensitization. Compared with pre-sensitization or healthy control sets, expanded TCRs clustered more.

The germline V and J ends were trimmed by 1 base and 9 bases, with 17 bases remaining between them. CDR3 length: 15 residues. Germline CDR1 KGHDR, CDR2 SFDVKD. This clonotype was detected ten times or more. Its antigen is undetermined. Each CDR3 protein gets one entry after TCRdb re-called the RACE reads with MiXCR. The top ten clones hold about 1.2% of a sample with approximately 260,000 distinct CDR3 sequences, roughly 7.7% of them seen once. Regarding time point: pre-sensitization, week 0. Regarding treatment: therapeutic diphenylcyclopropenone sensitization with weekly scalp DPC. The sequence was collected from a man younger than 35 with alopecia areata. Some clones in this sample may be carry-over from other donors' samples. The chain has TRBV24-1 and TRBJ1-2; the D is unclear. The sequences come from whole blood, collected in connection with sensitization to the hapten diphenylcyclopropenone (DPC). The CDR3 bases are TGTGCCACCAGTGATTTTGAGACCGCCGGCGGGAGCTACACCTTC. It translates to CATSDFETAGGSYTF.